This T cell receptor beta chain is drawn from a study of naive and memory T cell subsets. Four PCR rounds used nested alpha and beta constant region primers plus the SP2 primer. From the 5' RACE reads, TCRdb called clonotypes with MiXCR, one entry per CDR3 protein. The sample lists approximately 600 distinct CDR3 sequences, over 95% occurring once. This CDR3 has 14 amino acids. Looked up from germline, CDR1 is SGHRS and CDR2 is YFSETQ. V lost 6 bases and J lost 4, with 16 bases in between. An oligonucleotide containing a UMI was ligated to the 3' end of TCR cDNA. Whole-blood samples were 2.5 to 3 ml of peripheral blood from healthy adult volunteers.

This sequence was found in a female donor in good health. This table probably holds off-target reads from a library built for another chain. The rearrangement links TRBV5-1 to TRBJ1-2; D possibly corresponds to TRBD1 (6 bases). The CDR3 DNA reads TGCGCCAGCAACCCACAGGGTAGAGGCTATGGCTACACCTTC. Its protein product is CASNPQGRGYGYTF.